The 22 T cell receptor beta chains listed next were all sequenced from one sample in a study of CD8+CD57+ T cells in acquired aplastic anemia. TCR beta VDJ and CDR3 profiles were obtained from a genomic DNA template. TCRdb reprocessed the reads with MiXCR, giving one entry per CDR3 protein. The data contain some 210,000 distinct CDR3 sequences, around 60% of them singletons. Material: sorted CD4+, CD8+, or CD8+CD57+ T cells (not recorded which) from PBMCs. These receptors originate from a human donor in good health.

The rearrangement joins TRBV5-4 to TRBJ1-1; 7 bases are shared with TRBD1. Trimming cost V 2 bases and J 14 bases; bases outside gene matches: 12. Germline values: CDR1 SGHNT, CDR2 YYREEE (reference sequence). The CDR3 spans 13 residues. This chain's CDR3 is CASSFRDSGLSFF. Here the CDR3 DNA reads TGTGCCAGCAGCTTTAGGGACAGTGGCCTCAGCTTCTTT. Full variable domain (outside the CDR3, taken from reference TRBV5-4 and TRBJ1-1): ETGVTQSPTHLIKTRGQQVTLRCSSQSGHNTVSWYQQALGQGPQFIFQYYREEENGRGNFPPRFSGLQFPNYSSELNVNALELDDSALYLCASSFRDSGLSFFGQGTRLTVV.

The CDR3 protein is CASSLGPGTDTQYF. Here the CDR3 DNA reads TGTGCCAGCAGCTTGGGCCCCGGCACAGATACGCAGTATTTT. The chain combines TRBV7-3 with TRBJ2-3; no clear D. The CDR3 is made up of 14 amino acids. V lost 3 bases, J lost 1 base, and 8 bases lay in between. Germline-derived CDR1 and CDR2 are SGHTA and FQGTGA.

V gene TRBV29-1 combines with J gene TRBJ2-7; 7 nucleotides match TRBD2. CDR1 is SQVTM, CDR2 ANQGSEA, per germline. The CDR3 length is 14 residues. Trimming at V came to 7 bases and at J to 6 bases, leaving 15 bases not matched to a gene. The CDR3, as DNA: TGCAGCGCCTTGAAGCGGGACTACTCCCGCGAGCAGTACTTC. Translating it yields CSALKRDYSREQYF.

This clonotype was recorded only once. This rearrangement joins TRBV24-1 to TRBJ2-7, with a tentative D call TRBD2 (6 bases). The CDR3 consists of 15 residues. Looked up from germline, CDR1 is KGHDR and CDR2 is SFDVKD. V was trimmed by 4 bases and J by 6 bases, leaving 18 bases between them. Here the CDR3 DNA reads TGTGCCACCAGTGACCGACTAGTTTCTGTCAGCGAGCAGTACTTC. This translates into CATSDRLVSVSEQYF.

The rearrangement uses TRBV7-2 and TRBJ2-3; D uncertain. The germline V gene has CDR1 SGHTA and CDR2 FQGNSA. The CDR3 runs 17 residues. The ends were cut back, 1 base at V and 6 bases at J, with 20 bases in the middle. CDR3 sequence (DNA): TGTGCCAGCAGCTTAGTTGGGCAGTCCCAGTGGGTGGATACGCAGTATTTT. This gives the protein CASSLVGQSQWVDTQYF.

Details on this clonotype: In this CDR3 the conserved last residue, phenylalanine or tryptophan, is missing, so a read error is likely. The chain uses TRBV29-1 and TRBJ2-1, with 8 bases fitting TRBD1. Trimming at V came to 4 bases and at J to 1 base, leaving 3 bases not matched to a gene. From germline, CDR1 is SQVTM and CDR2 ANQGSEA. The CDR3 runs to 14 residues. CDR3 nucleotide sequence: TGCAGCGTTGGAAGACAGGGGTCCTACAATGAGCAGTTCTCC. Translation: CSVGRQGSYNEQFS.

This chain uses TRBV20-1 with TRBJ1-5; 7 positions agree with TRBD1. With 5 bases clipped from V and 5 bases from J, the junction kept 15 bases outside the gene matches. This CDR3 region has 16 residues. Germline V gene lookup returns CDR1 DFQATT and CDR2 SNEGSKA (reference sequence). The CDR3 coding sequence is TGCAGTGCTCCTAGCGGATCCAGGGGGAACCATCAGCCCCAGCATTTT. It yields the protein CSAPSGSRGNHQPQHF.

The chain joins TRBV10-3 to TRBJ2-6; 11 positions match TRBD1. After removal of 10 bases from V and 4 bases from J, the junction contained 12 bases not matched to a gene. The CDR3 is 17 amino acids. Germline CDR1 is ENHRY and CDR2 is SYGVKD. The CDR3 loop is CASILDRGRAGANVLTF. For the CDR3, the DNA is TGTGCCAGCATCTTGGACAGGGGGCGCGCCGGGGCCAACGTCCTGACTTTC.

Points on this clonotype: Since a much larger clone is just one base distant, this may be a read error. The V and J genes are TRBV7-9 and TRBJ2-3; 7 bases align to TRBD2. The length of the CDR3 is 16 residues. Germline assignment: CDR1 SEHNR and CDR2 FQNEAQ (reference sequence). CDR3 sequence reads: CASSSSPRGVTGTQYF. CDR3 bases: TGTGCCAGCAGCTCCTCTCCCCGGGGGGTCACAGGTACGCAGTATTTT.

This rearrangement joins TRBV7-9 to TRBJ1-2; a possible D gene is TRBD1 (6 bases). Trimming left V 5 bases short and J 6 bases short, with 16 bases between. Germline V CDR1 and CDR2: SEHNR, FQNEAQ (reference sequence). The CDR3 loop spans 14 amino acids. The DNA for the CDR3 is TGTGCCAGCAGCACCCAACAGGGATGGGATGGCTACACCTTC. This sequence encodes CASSTQQGWDGYTF.

The chain has TRBV12-3 or TRBV12-4 and TRBJ1-2, with D hard to call. This CDR3 region has 13 residues. Trimming pared 6 bases from V and 5 bases from J, leaving 13 bases between. CDR3 amino acids: CASRSGEGYGYTF. The CDR3 region has the DNA TGTGCCAGCAGATCCGGGGAGGGTTATGGCTACACCTTC.

This chain joins TRBV2 and TRBJ1-5, with a possible D match to TRBD1 (5 bases). The CDR3 totals 15 residues. Trimming took 3 bases from V and 3 from J, leaving 12 bases between them. Germline CDR1 is SNHLY and CDR2 is FYNNEI. CDR3 in amino acids: CASSELGGVNQPQHF. The CDR3 bases are TGTGCCAGCAGTGAGTTAGGAGGGGTCAATCAGCCCCAGCATTTT.

This sequence joins TRBV6-5 and TRBJ1-2, with 8 bases fitting TRBD1. The length of the CDR3 is 13 residues. The J segment lost 7 bases and the V segment lost 6 bases, leaving 7 bases of the junction unmatched. The germline CDR1 and CDR2 sequences are MNHEY and SVGAGI. CDR3 in amino acids: CASRPQGAGGYTF. Written as DNA, the CDR3 is TGTGCCAGCAGGCCTCAGGGGGCTGGTGGCTACACCTTC.

This chain joins TRBV2 and TRBJ1-2; 7 nucleotides line up with TRBD1. J gave up 3 bases and V 10 bases, and 8 bases lay outside the gene matches. The CDR3 sequence is 13 residues long. Looked up from germline, CDR1 is SNHLY and CDR2 is FYNNEI. The CDR3 region is CAIRQGQDYGYTF. CDR3 DNA sequence: TGTGCCATCCGACAGGGTCAAGACTATGGCTACACCTTC.

The chain recombines TRBV2 with TRBJ2-7; D is possibly TRBD1 (6 bases). The CDR3 covers 14 residues. CDR1 is SNHLY, CDR2 FYNNEI, per germline. V gave up 6 bases and J gave up 3 bases, with 15 bases separating them. The CDR3 region is CASRPWTEVYEQYF. The CDR3 DNA reads TGTGCCAGCAGACCCTGGACAGAAGTCTACGAGCAGTACTTC.

In the case of this clonotype: A much larger clone differs by one base, so this may be a read error. The chain recombines TRBV4-2 with TRBJ2-2, with 7 positions matching TRBD2. The germline V gene encodes CDR1 LGHNA and CDR2 YNFKEQ. V was pared by 7 bases and J by 0 bases, with 17 bases of the junction left unmatched. The CDR3 loop spans 19 amino acids. The CDR3 region is CASNLESPAGLANTGELFF. CDR3 sequence (DNA): TGTGCCAGCAACCTCGAATCCCCAGCGGGACTCGCGAACACCGGGGAGCTGTTTTTT.

This chain connects TRBV7-2 to TRBJ2-3; D uncertain. Trimming removed 6 bases at V and 3 bases at J, with 19 bases between. This CDR3 contains 16 residues. CDR1 is SGHTA, CDR2 FQGNSA, per germline. The CDR3 sequence: CASREGSRILTDTQYF. The CDR3 region has the DNA TGTGCCAGCAGAGAAGGATCCCGAATCCTAACAGATACGCAGTATTTT.

J is TRBJ2-7 and V is TRBV7-9; 9 bases line up with TRBD1. Per the germline V gene, CDR1 is SEHNR and CDR2 is FQNEAQ (reference sequence). Losses at the gene ends were 5 bases for V and 3 bases for J; bases not matched to a gene: 8. This CDR3 has 15 residues. CDR3 coding DNA: TGTGCCAGCAGCCTGAGGGGGACAGGGAGCTACGAGCAGTACTTC. Amino acids: CASSLRGTGSYEQYF.

The chain uses TRBV20-1 and TRBJ1-4; possible D gene TRBD1, 5 bases. The V gene's germline CDR1 is DFQATT and CDR2 SNEGSKA (reference sequence). The CDR3 runs 15 residues. V shed 1 base and J shed 0 bases, with 9 bases lying between them. The CDR3 is CSARGQRATNEKLFF. The CDR3 DNA sequence: TGCAGTGCTAGAGGACAGCGTGCAACTAATGAAAAACTGTTTTTT.

This clonotype is a singleton in its sample. Germline and junction disagree at one end, which may indicate a read error. The gene calls are TRBV7-9 and TRBJ2-7; maybe TRBD2 (5 bases). The CDR3 is 14 residues long. Germline V gene data show CDR1 as SEHNR and CDR2 as FQNEAQ (reference sequence). The CDR3 loop is CASSEPGMTYEQYF. DNA of the CDR3: TGTGCCAGCAGCGAACCCGGGATGACCTATGAGCAGTACTTC.

This chain links TRBV7-3 with TRBJ2-1, with TRBD2 identical over 12 bases. J was trimmed by 6 bases and V by 5 bases; bases with no gene match: 5. The CDR3 is 15 residues long. The V gene's germline CDR1 is SGHTA and CDR2 FQGTGA. For the CDR3, the DNA is TGTGCCAGCAGCCTCGGACTAGCGGGGACCAATGAGCAGTTCTTC. The encoded protein is CASSLGLAGTNEQFF.

The J gene is TRBJ2-3, the V gene TRBV2; D remains ambiguous. Per germline, CDR1 SNHLY and CDR2 FYNNEI. Deletions cut 6 bases from V and 0 bases from J, with 10 bases between. The CDR3 is 14 residues long. The CDR3 reads CASSQTLSTDTQYF. In DNA, the CDR3 is TGTGCCAGCAGCCAGACCCTCAGCACAGATACGCAGTATTTT.